This TCR beta chain was observed in a study of T cells in Graves' hyperthyroidism and ophthalmopathy (dated by TCRdb to between 2017 and 2020). Some background on the complete study: Peripheral blood was sampled at the time of initial diagnosis, prior to any treatment. For training and testing, the 80 to 100 patients in the discovery cohort were randomly divided in a 7:3 ratio. After sampling, hyperthyroidism patients received methimazole starting at 30 mg daily, and ophthalmopathy patients received high-dose intravenous methylprednisolone. Thyroid tissue and blood T-cell repertoires from six or seven Graves' hyperthyroidism patients were also compared in the study. According to the paper, TCR Vbeta CDR3 sequencing was carried out on 135 peripheral blood samples, which came from 40 to 45 ophthalmopathy, around 75 hyperthyroidism and 17 progressor patients. To identify TCR V-J signatures that set the groups apart, the researchers used a discovery cohort of 100 patients, made up of under 50 with Graves' ophthalmopathy and 57 with stable Graves' hyperthyroidism. Prospective prediction of ophthalmopathy was tested in an independent validation cohort consisting of under 20 hyperthyroidism patients and 17 patients who later progressed to ophthalmopathy. The study at large found these results: Sample size was not statistically predetermined, and investigators were not blinded to group allocation. In validation, the model predicted progression to ophthalmopathy with about 71% sensitivity and roughly 72% specificity, a median of about 6 months before onset. Ophthalmopathy was separated from stable hyperthyroidism by a 13 V-J signature model, with approximately 85% sensitivity and about 81% specificity obtained in cross-validation and 80%/75% obtained in testing. Most expanded thyroid clonotypes (frequency above 0.001) were also found in blood, which suggests that blood repertoires may mirror thyroid immune responses.

This clonotype was seen repeatedly, ten times or more. Its antigen is unknown. No base quality values were provided; no much bigger clone lies one nucleotide off. Amplification of TCR beta CDR3 regions was carried out from RNA transcripts. The first round of RT-PCR for the TCR CDR3 was performed with the HTBI primer set and the Qiagen OneStep RT-PCR kit. A second multiplex PCR round built the libraries, followed by size selection and purification. The libraries were sequenced on an Illumina HiSeq2000 using paired-end 100 bp reads. The authors processed their data as follows. SOAPnuke was used to process the raw data, throwing out any read that contained adapters or uncalled bases, had a mean Phred below 15, or lacked an exact constant-primer or identifier match. COPE v1.2.5 was used to merge the high-quality paired reads, and each unique nucleotide sequence was defined as a clonotype. Clonotypes were aligned to IMGT TRBV, TRBD and TRBJ reference segments using MiTCR v1.1. The analysis included only V-J combinations with a frequency above 0.0001, which together covered approximately 99% of the repertoires. The TCS score was defined as the ratio of F50 (clonal expansion) to E x V (chaos), calculated using BLOSUM62-based TCRdist between CDR3 peptides within each V-J. Welch's t-statistics and random forest reduced roughly 500 V-J features to 13, which were used in a naive Bayes classifier (R e1071). In TCRdb, the public reads were trimmed at Q25 with fastp and aligned with MiXCR, with productive beta chains retained. Each CDR3 protein gets just one entry, which takes the most common genes and DNA from the rows behind it. TCRdb's processing, not the authors', yielded these V and J calls. A total of over 250,000 distinct CDR3 sequences appear in this sample, about 20% of them only once. Of the sample, around 62% is held by the ten largest clones.

The CDR3 measures 14 amino acids from cysteine to phenylalanine. Only CDR3 DNA is held: 42 bases, read in frame from base 1. The junction shows trimming of 1 base on V and 6 bases on J, plus 11 bases between the germline ends. The germline V gene gives CDR1 as SGHAT and CDR2 as FQNNGV. Ophthalmopathy patients had moderately to severely active disease, with a Clinical Activity Score of 3 or more, a NOSPECS grade of 4 or more, and a disease duration of less than 3 months. The study excluded patients with uncontrolled infections, other autoimmune diseases, pregnancy or lactation. Clinical symptoms, serum thyroxine and TRAb, thyroid ultrasound, and orbital computed tomography formed the basis for the diagnoses. Ficoll-Paque density gradient centrifugation was used to isolate PBMCs from around 10 ml of fresh peripheral blood. Total RNA was extracted using Trizol reagent, and RNA quality was assessed on an Agilent 2100 Bioanalyzer.

This receptor was obtained from a man aged 30 to 45 with Graves' ophthalmopathy. The V and J genes are TRBV11-2 and TRBJ2-3, with the D gene too uncertain to name. Sequenced input: blood. This receptor carries the CDR3 CASSLGSAPDTQYF. The nucleotides are TGTGCCAGCAGCTTAGGGAGCGCCCCGGATACGCAGTATTTT.